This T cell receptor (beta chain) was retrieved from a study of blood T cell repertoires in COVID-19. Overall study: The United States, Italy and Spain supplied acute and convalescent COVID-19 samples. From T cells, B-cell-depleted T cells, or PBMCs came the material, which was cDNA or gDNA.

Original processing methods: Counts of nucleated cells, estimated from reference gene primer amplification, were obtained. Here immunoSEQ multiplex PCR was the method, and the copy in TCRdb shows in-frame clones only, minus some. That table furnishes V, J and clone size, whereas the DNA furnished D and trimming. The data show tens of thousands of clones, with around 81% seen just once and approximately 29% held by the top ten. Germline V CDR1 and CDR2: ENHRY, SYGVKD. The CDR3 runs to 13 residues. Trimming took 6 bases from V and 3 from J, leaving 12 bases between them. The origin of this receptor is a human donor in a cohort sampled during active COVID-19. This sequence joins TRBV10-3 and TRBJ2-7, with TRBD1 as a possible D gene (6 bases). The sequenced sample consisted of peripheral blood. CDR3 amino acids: CAIRDTGSYEQYF. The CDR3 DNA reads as TGTGCCATCAGAGATACAGGGAGCTACGAGCAGTACTTC.